This T cell receptor beta chain originates from a study of blood T cell repertoires in COVID-19. On the study more broadly: Acute and convalescent COVID-19 specimens originated in the United States, Italy and Spain. The cDNA or gDNA used as material had been derived from T cells, B-cell-depleted T cells, or PBMCs.

This clone was counted a single time. The V and J ends lost 5 bases and 3 bases, in that order; junction bases with no gene match: 9. This CDR3 contains 16 residues. Per the germline V gene, CDR1 is SEHNR and CDR2 is FQNEAQ (reference sequence). Data came from immunoSEQ multiplex PCR; TCRdb stores just in-frame clones and leaves some out. The sample has about 62,000 clones, roughly nine tenths seen once. The chain links TRBV7-9 to TRBJ2-3, with TRBD2 matching over 9 bases. This TCR was recovered from a woman aged 55 to 70 with COVID-19, enrolled during active disease. The sample taken for sequencing was peripheral blood. The CDR3 bases are TGTGCCAGCAGCCCATCCGTTAGCGGGAGAACAGATACGCAGTATTTT. Its translation: CASSPSVSGRTDTQYF.